This T cell receptor (beta chain) was recorded in a study of blood T cell repertoires in COVID-19. This clone has just a few counts. Sequencing was performed with immunoSEQ multiplex PCR; in TCRdb, only in-frame clones are kept and a portion is missing. This table has 450,000 to 500,000 clones, 87% appearing once. V lost 11 bases, J lost 1 base, and 10 bases lay in between. The CDR3 consists of 12 residues. CDR1 and CDR2 (germline): KGHDR, SFDVKD. Participants spanned ages roughly 18 to 90 years and resided in about 24 US areas. Cohorts were based on clinical histories the participants reported. Sequenced: PBMCs or T cells enriched from blood (not recorded which). This chain uses TRBV24-1 with TRBJ1-2; D gene uncertain. The receptor comes from a young woman who had recovered from COVID-19. This CDR3 is CAIYSLNYGYTF. Here the CDR3 DNA reads TGTGCCATCTACAGCCTTAACTATGGCTACACCTTC.